This TCR beta chain appears in the sequencing data of a study of Graves' ophthalmopathy and Graves' hyperthyroidism (dated by TCRdb to 2016 to 2019). The study in broad terms: Peripheral blood was collected at initial diagnosis, prior to any treatment. An independent validation cohort was composed of around 19 hyperthyroidism patients and more than 15 patients who later progressed from hyperthyroidism to ophthalmopathy. After sampling, hyperthyroidism patients received methimazole starting at 30 mg daily, and ophthalmopathy patients received high-dose intravenous methylprednisolone. In roughly 6 hyperthyroidism patients, T-cell repertoires of thyroid tissue and blood were compared. The approximately 90 discovery patients were divided at random into training and test sets in a 7:3 ratio. To explore V-J signatures that distinguish ophthalmopathy from hyperthyroidism, a discovery set of roughly 98 patients was enrolled, made up of under 50 with ophthalmopathy and under 65 with stable hyperthyroidism. The study used TCR beta repertoire signatures to distinguish Graves' ophthalmopathy from Graves' hyperthyroidism and to predict progression to ophthalmopathy. In total, 120 to 150 blood samples were TCR-sequenced: approximately 42 ophthalmopathy, under 80 hyperthyroidism and roughly 17 hyperthyroidism-to-ophthalmopathy patients.

This clonotype was observed at least ten times. Its antigen is not yet known. The record has no base qualities; no much larger clone is one base away. Overall study results and their limits: No statistical method was used to predetermine the sample size, and group allocation was not hidden from the investigators. In cross-validation, the 13-signature model distinguished ophthalmopathy from stable hyperthyroidism with about 87% sensitivity and about 84% specificity, and in the test set the corresponding values were approximately 79% and 70%. In validation, the model predicted ophthalmopathy progression with about 71% sensitivity and 72.22% specificity; more than ten predicted patients were CT-confirmed with GO in a median of roughly 6.8 months. Most expanded thyroid clonotypes with a frequency above 0.001 also appeared in blood, which suggests that blood repertoires may reflect the immune response in the thyroid.

TCR beta CDR3 regions were amplified from RNA transcripts for repertoire sequencing. A first-round RT-PCR used HTBI primers with the Qiagen OneStep RT-PCR kit, followed by a second-round multiplex PCR, size selection and purification. Libraries were sequenced on an Illumina HiSeq2000 using paired-end 100 bp reads. The study's own analysis went as follows. SOAPnuke was used to process the reads, removing any read that contained adapters or uncalled bases, had a mean Phred below 15, or lacked an exact match to the constant primer or identifier. High-quality paired reads were merged with COPE v1.2.5. Each unique nucleotide sequence was treated as a clonotype, and MiTCR v1.1 was used to align the clonotypes to the IMGT TRB V, D and J references. The analysis was limited to V-J combinations with a frequency above 0.0001, which together covered roughly 99% of the repertoires. For each V-J combination, a TCR clonal expansion and chaos score was defined as F50 clonal expansion divided by the chaos observed in the TCRdist matrix. Welch's t-statistics and random forest were used to narrow the features down to 10 to 15 V-J combinations, which were then fed into a naive Bayes classifier. The similarity between thyroid and blood repertoires was quantified using the Morisita-Horn index. TCRdb reworked the public reads: Q25 trimming with fastp, MiXCR clone assembly, productive beta chains retained. Here each entry gathers all rows of one CDR3 protein and keeps the most common genes and DNA. For this entry, the V and J calls and clone size follow TCRdb and not the study's own pipeline. Across this sample there are hundreds of thousands of distinct CDR3 sequences, with 15% seen only once. The ten most abundant clones make up about 7% of the sample.

Spanning cysteine to phenylalanine, the CDR3 consists of 14 amino acids. Only the CDR3 portion is preserved as DNA: 42 bases, with reading frame beginning at the first base. The germline V gene sets CDR1 to SQVTM and CDR2 to ANQGSEA. The V and J ends are trimmed by 5 bases and 0 bases, leaving 13 bases between them. Stable hyperthyroidism was defined as no progression to ophthalmopathy within 18 months of follow-up. The hyperthyroidism patients were 18 to 65 years old and newly diagnosed, with a disease duration of less than 2 months. Patients with other autoimmune diseases, uncontrolled infections, pregnancy or lactation were excluded from the study. Diagnosis relied on clinical symptoms, serum thyroxine, TRAb, thyroid ultrasound and orbital computed tomography. PBMCs were isolated from 10 ml of fresh peripheral blood by Ficoll-Paque density gradient centrifugation. Trizol reagent was used to extract the total RNA, and its quality was then checked on an Agilent 2100 Bioanalyzer.

The sequence was obtained from a woman under 30 with stable Graves' hyperthyroidism. Donor details come from another sample of the same person, matched by shared clones. The rearranged chain carries TRBV29-1 and TRBJ1-1; TRBD1 might be the D gene, on 6 matching bases. Sequencing input: peripheral blood. The DNA sequence reads TGCAGCGTTCGACGGACAGCCATGAACACTGAAGCTTTCTTT. Its protein is CSVRRTAMNTEAFF.